The source of this T cell receptor (beta chain) is a study of cytomegalovirus exposure and HLA in healthy donors. Study information: The Caucasian-associated ancestry cluster contained about four fifths of the 398 genotyped donors.

The primer mix had 60 Vbeta and 13 Jbeta primers. Profiling relied on immunoSEQ multiplex PCR, and the TCRdb table lists in-frame clones only, not all of them. The sample lists approximately 120,000 clones; around 77% were seen once. Study observations and caveats: Later analysis reportedly placed an Asian-associated ancestry cluster below the roughly 680-donor mean in N-insertions.

This clone has only a few counts. Its specificity is not known. There are 17 residues in the CDR3. Germline V gene sequence: CDR1 SGHVS, CDR2 FNYEAQ. The V and J ends lost 2 bases and 1 base, in that order; junction bases with no gene match: 9. The sample was PBMCs. The genes are TRBV7-6 and TRBJ1-1; 8 bases fit TRBD1. The sequence was collected from a middle-aged woman in good health and CMV-seropositive. CDR3 residues: CASSLLTPGGGNTEAFF. The CDR3 coding sequence is TGTGCCAGCAGCTTACTTACACCAGGGGGCGGGAACACTGAAGCTTTCTTT.